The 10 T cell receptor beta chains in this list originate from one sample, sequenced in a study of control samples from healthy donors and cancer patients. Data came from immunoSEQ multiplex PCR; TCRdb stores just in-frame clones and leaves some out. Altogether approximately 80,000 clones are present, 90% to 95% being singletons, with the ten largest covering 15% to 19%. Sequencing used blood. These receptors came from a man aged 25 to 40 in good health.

The CDR3 DNA reads as TGTGCCATCGGGCGCTTGTCCCCAATGACTGGTGGCTACACCTTC. It codes for CAIGRLSPMTGGYTF. This chain connects TRBV2 to TRBJ1-2; D gene ambiguous. With 10 bases removed from V and 7 bases from J, the gap between germline ends came to 25 bases. CDR3 length equals 15 residues. Per germline, CDR1 SNHLY and CDR2 FYNNEI.

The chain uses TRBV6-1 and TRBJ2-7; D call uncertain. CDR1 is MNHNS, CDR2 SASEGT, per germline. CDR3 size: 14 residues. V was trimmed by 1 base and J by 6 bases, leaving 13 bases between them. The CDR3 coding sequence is TGTGCCAGCAGTGAAGGGGCCATTCGTGGCGAGCAGTACTTC. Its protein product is CASSEGAIRGEQYF.

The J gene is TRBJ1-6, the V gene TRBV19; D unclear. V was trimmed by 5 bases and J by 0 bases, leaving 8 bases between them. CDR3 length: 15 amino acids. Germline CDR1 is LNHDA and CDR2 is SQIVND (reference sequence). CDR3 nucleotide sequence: TGTGCCAGTAGTCCCGGCAACTCCTATAATTCACCCCTCCACTTT. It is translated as CASSPGNSYNSPLHF. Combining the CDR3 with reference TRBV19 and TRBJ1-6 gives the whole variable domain DGGITQSPKYLFRKEGQNVTLSCEQNLNHDAMYWYRQDPGQGLRLIYYSQIVNDFQKGDIAEGYSVSREKKESFPLTVTSAQKNPTAFYLCASSPGNSYNSPLHFGNGTRLTVT.

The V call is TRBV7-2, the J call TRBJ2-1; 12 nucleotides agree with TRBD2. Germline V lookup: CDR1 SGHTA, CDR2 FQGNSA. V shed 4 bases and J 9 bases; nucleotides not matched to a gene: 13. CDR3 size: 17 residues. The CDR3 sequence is CASSYGPSGGAFVEQFF. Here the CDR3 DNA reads TGTGCCAGCAGCTATGGGCCTAGCGGGGGGGCCTTTGTTGAGCAGTTCTTC.

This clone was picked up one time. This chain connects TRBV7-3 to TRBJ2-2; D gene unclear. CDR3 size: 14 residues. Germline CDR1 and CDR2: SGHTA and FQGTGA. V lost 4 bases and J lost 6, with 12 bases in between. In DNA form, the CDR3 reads TGTGCCAGCAGCTCCTATATGGGTTCCGGGGAGCTGTTTTTT. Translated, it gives CASSSYMGSGELFF.

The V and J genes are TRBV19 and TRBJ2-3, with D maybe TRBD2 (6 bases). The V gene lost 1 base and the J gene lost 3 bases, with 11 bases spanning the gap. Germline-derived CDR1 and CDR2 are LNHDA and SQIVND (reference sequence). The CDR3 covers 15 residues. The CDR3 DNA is TGTGCCAGTAGTATAGCGGGAGAAGGAACAGATACGCAGTATTTT. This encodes CASSIAGEGTDTQYF.

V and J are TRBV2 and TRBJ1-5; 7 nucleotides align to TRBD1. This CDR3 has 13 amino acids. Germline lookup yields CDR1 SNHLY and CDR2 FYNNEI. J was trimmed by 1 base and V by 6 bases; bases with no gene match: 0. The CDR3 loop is CASRDRSNQPQHF. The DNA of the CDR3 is TGTGCCAGCAGGGACAGGAGCAATCAGCCCCAGCATTTT.

CDR3 DNA sequence: TGTGCCTCTCAAGGGACGGCGAACACCGGGGAGCTGTTTTTT. This gives the protein CASQGTANTGELFF. The chain couples TRBV10-3 to TRBJ2-2; D tentatively fits TRBD1 or TRBD2 (5 bases each). The ends were cut back, 11 bases at V and 0 bases at J, with 13 bases in the middle. The CDR3 sequence is 14 residues long. Looked up from germline, CDR1 is ENHRY and CDR2 is SYGVKD.

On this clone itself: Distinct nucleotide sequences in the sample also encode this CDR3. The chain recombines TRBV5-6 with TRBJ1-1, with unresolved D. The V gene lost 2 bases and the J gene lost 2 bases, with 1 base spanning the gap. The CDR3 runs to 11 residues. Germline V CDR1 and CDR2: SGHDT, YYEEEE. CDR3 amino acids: CASSLNTEAFF. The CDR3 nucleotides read TGTGCCAGCAGCTTAAACACTGAAGCTTTCTTT.

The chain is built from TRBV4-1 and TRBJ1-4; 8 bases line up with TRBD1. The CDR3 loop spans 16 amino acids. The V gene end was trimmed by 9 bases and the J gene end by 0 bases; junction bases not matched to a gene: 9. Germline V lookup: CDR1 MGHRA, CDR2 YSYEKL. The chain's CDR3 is CASTNGQGTTNEKLFF. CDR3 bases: TGCGCCAGTACGAATGGACAGGGAACAACTAATGAAAAACTGTTTTTT.